One sample yielded the 23 T cell receptor beta chains listed below, sequenced in a study of cytomegalovirus exposure and HLA in healthy donors. PCR primers comprised 60 Vbeta and 13 Jbeta primers. Sequencing used immunoSEQ multiplex PCR; TCRdb keeps in-frame clones, though not all of them. The sample lists approximately 150,000 clones; roughly 80% were seen once. The sequenced sample was PBMCs. The receptors come from a human donor in good health.

This chain uses TRBV2 with TRBJ1-2, with a tentative D call TRBD1 (6 bases). CDR3 length equals 13 residues. Germline V gives CDR1 SNHLY, CDR2 FYNNEI. V shed 5 bases and J shed 4 bases, with 11 bases lying between them. Here the CDR3 reads CASSPGQTYGYTF. CDR3 nucleotides: TGTGCCAGCAGTCCAGGACAGACCTATGGCTACACCTTC.

The genes are TRBV7-2 and TRBJ2-5; 7 bases match TRBD1. The closer fit of TRBJ2-7 to the DNA end suggests the J call may be wrong. The CDR3 is made up of 14 amino acids. In germline, CDR1 is SGHTA, CDR2 FQGNSA. The CDR3 is CASSLDRPSYEQYF. The CDR3 DNA sequence: TGTGCCAGCAGCCTGGACAGGCCTTCCTACGAGCAGTACTTC.

The chain carries TRBV29-1 and TRBJ1-1; TRBD1 matches 10 bases. The V gene's germline CDR1 is SQVTM and CDR2 ANQGSEA. The length of the CDR3 is 13 residues. V lost 5 bases and J lost 4; bases outside the gene matches: 4. CDR3 protein: CSVPRTGGTEAFF. The CDR3 region has the DNA TGCAGCGTTCCCCGGACAGGGGGCACTGAAGCTTTCTTT.

This clone has only a few counts. V gene TRBV7-2 combines with J gene TRBJ2-7, with TRBD2 matching 11 bases. Trimming removed 6 bases from V and 6 bases from J; junction bases left unmatched: 7. The CDR3 extends over 14 amino acids. In germline, CDR1 is SGHTA, CDR2 FQGNSA. The CDR3 loop is CASRVSGGASEQYF. The CDR3 bases are TGTGCCAGCAGGGTTAGCGGGGGGGCCAGCGAGCAGTACTTC.

V is TRBV4-1 and J is TRBJ2-2, with D possibly TRBD2 on 5 matching bases. The CDR3 extends over 16 amino acids. CDR1 and CDR2 (germline): MGHRA, YSYEKL. V was clipped by 0 bases and J by 3 bases, with 11 bases between them. The CDR3 DNA sequence: TGCGCCAGCAGCCAAGAGGGCCCGCGGGACACCGGGGAGCTGTTTTTT. Its translation: CASSQEGPRDTGELFF.

In the case of this clone: Within the sample, other DNA sequences also encode this same CDR3. The chain is built from TRBV12-5 and TRBJ2-5; D ambiguous. The CDR3 covers 14 residues. Trimming stripped 1 base from V and 2 bases from J, with 8 bases between. Germline CDR1 and CDR2: LGHNT and FRNRAP. CDR3 amino acids: CASGLGLDQETQYF. CDR3 nucleotide sequence: TGTGCTAGTGGTTTGGGGCTAGATCAAGAGACCCAGTACTTC.

The genes are TRBV7-2 and TRBJ1-2; the D is unclear. Trimming pared 2 bases from V and 4 bases from J, leaving 11 bases between. This CDR3 comprises 14 residues. CDR1 and CDR2 (germline): SGHTA, FQGNSA. The CDR3 spells CASSLSGPGYGYTF. The CDR3 nucleotides read TGTGCCAGCAGCTTAAGTGGGCCTGGCTATGGCTACACCTTC.

This clone was seen a single time. This chain connects TRBV6-5 to TRBJ1-2, with TRBD1 as a possible D gene (6 bases). Germline V gene data show CDR1 as MNHEY and CDR2 as SVGAGI. The CDR3 is 14 amino acids. V shed 2 bases and J shed 7 bases, with 14 bases lying between them. The CDR3 nucleotides read TGTGCCAGCAGTTACGCGGCAGGACAGTGTGGCTACACCTTC. It specifies CASSYAAGQCGYTF.

This CDR3 is CASRSSYNEQFF. The CDR3 nucleotides read TGTGCCAGCAGATCGTCTTACAATGAGCAGTTCTTC. J is TRBJ2-1 and V is TRBV6-1; D remains ambiguous. CDR3 size: 12 residues. Looked up from germline, CDR1 is MNHNS and CDR2 is SASEGT. The V gene lost 6 bases and the J gene lost 4 bases, with 7 bases spanning the gap.

The V and J genes are TRBV7-2 and TRBJ2-7; TRBD2 aligns across 7 bases. The CDR3 is made up of 14 amino acids. Germline loops: CDR1 SGHTA, CDR2 FQGNSA. The J segment lost 2 bases and the V segment lost 5 bases, leaving 6 bases of the junction unmatched. CDR3 DNA: TGTGCCAGCAGCCCCTGGGGGGGGACCTACGAGCAGTACTTC. It yields the protein CASSPWGGTYEQYF.

The V gene is TRBV7-9, the J gene TRBJ1-4; D gene ambiguous. Germline V lookup: CDR1 SEHNR, CDR2 FQNEAQ (reference sequence). V lost 5 bases to trimming and J lost 3 bases, with 13 bases between them. The CDR3 loop spans 15 amino acids. This chain's CDR3 is CASSPSGWANEKLFF. CDR3 DNA sequence: TGTGCCAGCAGCCCTTCCGGGTGGGCTAATGAAAAACTGTTTTTT.

This chain uses TRBV2 with TRBJ1-4; TRBD1 agrees at 7 bases. Losses at the gene ends were 6 bases for V and 8 bases for J; bases not matched to a gene: 9. CDR3 size: 14 residues. The V gene's germline CDR1 is SNHLY and CDR2 FYNNEI. For the CDR3, the DNA is TGTGCCAGCAGGGGGAGGACAGGTCGGGAAAAACTGTTTTTT. Encoded protein: CASRGRTGREKLFF.

The chain has TRBV5-8 and TRBJ1-2, with 10 bases identical to TRBD1. The length of the CDR3 is 14 residues. Losses at the gene ends were 4 bases for V and 3 bases for J; bases not matched to a gene: 3. The V gene's germline CDR1 is SGHTS and CDR2 YDEGEE. CDR3 nucleotides: TGTGCCAGCAGCCACGGACAGGGGGACTATGGCTACACCTTC. This gives the protein CASSHGQGDYGYTF. Full variable domain (rest looked up from reference TRBV5-8 and TRBJ1-2): EAGVTQSPTHLIKTRGQQATLRCSPISGHTSVYWYQQALGLGLQFLLWYDEGEERNRGNFPPRFSGRQFPNYSSELNVNALELEDSALYLCASSHGQGDYGYTFGSGTRLTVV.

This clone came up a few times. V usage is TRBV6-5 and J usage is TRBJ1-6; maybe TRBD1 (5 bases). V lost 6 bases to trimming and J lost 6 bases, with 12 bases between them. The CDR3 contains 14 residues. CDR1 MNHEY and CDR2 SVGAGI come from the germline V gene. As DNA, the CDR3 is TGTGCCAGCAGCCGACAGTTGGCTAATTCACCCCTCCACTTT. Protein product: CASSRQLANSPLHF.

The table lists this clone with a count of one. The chain links TRBV6-1 to TRBJ1-1; D unresolved. This CDR3 is built from 11 residues. The germline V gene encodes CDR1 MNHNS and CDR2 SASEGT. The germline V and J ends were trimmed by 2 bases and 8 bases, with 6 bases remaining between them. CDR3 residues: CASSESVEAFF. CDR3 in DNA: TGTGCCAGCAGTGAATCAGTCGAAGCTTTCTTT.

The CDR3 loop reads CASARRMNTEAFF. DNA for the CDR3: TGTGCCAGCGCTAGGCGGATGAACACTGAAGCTTTCTTT. V gene TRBV5-6 combines with J gene TRBJ1-1, with unresolved D. V was cut by 7 bases and J by 0 bases, with 10 bases left in between. Germline V CDR1 and CDR2: SGHDT, YYEEEE. The CDR3 loop spans 13 amino acids.

This chain links TRBV25-1 with TRBJ1-4; D not certain. This CDR3 is built from 14 residues. Looked up from germline, CDR1 is MGHDK and CDR2 is SYGVNS. V was trimmed by 2 bases and J by 5 bases, leaving 9 bases between them. CDR3 in DNA: TGTGCCAGCAGTGAAGGGCAGAGAAATGAAAAACTGTTTTTT. As protein: CASSEGQRNEKLFF.

This chain connects TRBV9 to TRBJ2-3, with TRBD2 identical over 12 bases. Germline V gives CDR1 SGDLS, CDR2 YYNGEE. Trimming cost V 7 bases and J 0 bases; bases outside gene matches: 3. The CDR3 extends over 15 amino acids. CDR3 bases: TGTGCCAGCTGTACTAGCGGGGGGAGCACAGATACGCAGTATTTT. It yields the protein CASCTSGGSTDTQYF.

This chain joins TRBV4-3 and TRBJ1-1, with D unresolved. Germline CDR1 and CDR2: LGHNA and YSLEER. This CDR3 has 14 residues. V shed 0 bases and J shed 1 base, with 6 bases lying between them. DNA of the CDR3: TGCGCCAGCAGCCAAGAGCGGTGGAACACTGAAGCTTTCTTT. Its translation is CASSQERWNTEAFF.

In its sample, this clone was seen once. One end of the junction is discordant with germline, which a read error may explain. The CDR3 region has the DNA TGTGCCAGCAGTTCCCAAGAGGCCCAGTACTTC. Encoded protein: CASSSQEAQYF. The V call is TRBV6-6, the J call TRBJ2-5; D gene uncertain. Looked up from germline, CDR1 is MNHNY and CDR2 is SVGAGI (reference sequence). The CDR3 loop spans 11 amino acids.

The chain combines TRBV4-3 with TRBJ1-3; D gene ambiguous. Between the trimmed V and J ends, which lost 0 bases and 3 bases, there was a span of 6 bases. The CDR3 has 14 residues. Germline V gene lookup returns CDR1 LGHNA and CDR2 YSLEER. CDR3 nucleotide sequence: TGCGCCAGCAGCCAAGACAGAGGTGGAAACACCATATATTTT. Amino acids: CASSQDRGGNTIYF.

This clone was seen a single time. The V and J genes are TRBV7-9 and TRBJ1-6; 7 bases fit TRBD1. The V gene's germline CDR1 is SEHNR and CDR2 FQNEAQ (reference sequence). Germline trimming cut 1 base from V and 12 bases from J; bases unmatched to any gene: 3. The CDR3 has 13 residues. CDR3 region: CASSLEGARPLHF. Here the CDR3 DNA reads TGTGCCAGCAGCTTAGAGGGGGCGCGACCCCTCCACTTT.

The chain has TRBV5-1 and TRBJ2-3; D remains ambiguous. Germline V lookup: CDR1 SGHRS, CDR2 YFSETQ. CDR3 length: 12 amino acids. Between the trimmed V and J ends, which lost 4 bases and 3 bases, there was a span of 6 bases. The CDR3 bases are TGCGCCAGCAGCCCTTATACAGATACGCAGTATTTT. Its protein is CASSPYTDTQYF. Drawing the rest from reference TRBV5-1 and TRBJ2-3, the complete variable domain is KAGVTQTPRYLIKTRGQQVTLSCSPISGHRSVSWYQQTPGQGLQFLFEYFSETQRNKGNFPGRFSGRQFSNSRSEMNVSTLELGDSALYLCASSPYTDTQYFGPGTRLTVL.